This TCR beta chain is from a study of CD8 T cells in ankylosing spondylitis. Germline lookup yields CDR1 SNHLY and CDR2 FYNNEI. This CDR3 has 14 residues. Trimming stripped 9 bases from V and 0 bases from J, with 15 bases between. This clonotype has more than one count but fewer than ten. Its antigen is unidentified. TCRdb itself ran the 5' RACE reads through MiXCR, one entry per CDR3 protein. The table records roughly 700,000 distinct CDR3 sequences, roughly 20% of them present only once. Study-wide results and limits: Within ankylosing spondylitis blood, a TCR beta motif made up of eight or nine highly homologous variants appeared to be characteristic.

The TCR comes from a male donor with ankylosing spondylitis. Source material: blood, either unsorted or a sorted T cell fraction (not recorded which). The chain is built from TRBV2 and TRBJ2-7; D might be TRBD1 or TRBD2, each matching 6 bases. Here the CDR3 DNA reads TGTGCCAGTGGGAAGGGGGGTAGCTCCTACGAGCAGTACTTC. Its translation: CASGKGGSSYEQYF.